This T cell receptor beta chain was identified in a study of blood T cell repertoires in COVID-19. Study context: There were acute and convalescent COVID-19 samples, and they came from the United States, Italy and Spain. The analysed material was cDNA or gDNA that came from T cells, B-cell-depleted T cells, or PBMCs.

In the original workflow: Amplifying reference gene primers gave estimates of nucleated cell counts. Measured with immunoSEQ multiplex PCR; TCRdb has only the in-frame clones, and not every one. V, J and clone size are those of that table, while D and trimming were read from the DNA. Among some 250,000 clones listed, around 82% were seen once. CDR1 and CDR2 from the germline V gene are WSHSY and SAAADI. Trimming removed 6 bases from V and 3 bases from J, with 9 bases in between. CDR3 size: 12 residues. This clone showed up just a few times. The sample consisted of peripheral blood. The V gene is TRBV10-2, the J gene TRBJ2-7; TRBD1 is a possible D gene (5 bases). The receptor was isolated from a man at least 80 years old with acute or convalescent COVID-19. CDR3 nucleotide sequence: TGCGCCAGCAGCCAGACAGACTACGAGCAGTACTTC. Protein sequence: CASSQTDYEQYF.